Here is one T cell receptor (beta chain) with its context. The sample comes from a study of blood T cell repertoires in COVID-19. Study-wide context: Some COVID-19 samples were acute and others convalescent; all came from the United States, Italy and Spain.

Trimming removed 5 bases from V and 1 base from J; junction bases left unmatched: 6. Germline V gene data show CDR1 as SEHNR and CDR2 as FQNEAQ (reference sequence). The CDR3 has 17 amino acids. In the original analysis: Researchers report that nucleated cell counts were estimated from reference gene primer amplification. Sequencing was performed with immunoSEQ multiplex PCR; in TCRdb, only in-frame clones are kept and a portion is missing. The DNA gave D and trimming, while V, J and clone size come from that table. The sample consists of some 77,000 clones, roughly 79% of them appearing once. The chain employs TRBV7-9 and TRBJ1-4; 11 bases are a match to TRBD1. The clonotype originates from a woman in her 70s with acute or convalescent COVID-19. What was sequenced was peripheral blood. In nucleotides, the CDR3 is TGTGCCAGCAGCCCGCCGGACAGGGGGCGAACTAATGAAAAACTGTTTTTT. Protein: CASSPPDRGRTNEKLFF.